A single sample gave rise to the 7 T cell receptor beta chains below, sequenced in a study of OX40 agonist ivuxolimab in advanced cancers. Measured with immunoSEQ multiplex PCR; TCRdb has only the in-frame clones, and not every one. The data contain tens of thousands of clones, approximately 80% of them seen just once; the ten biggest clones take up more than 1.5%. The sample consisted of CD4+ or CD8+ T cells sorted from blood, taken in a trial of the OX40 agonist ivuxolimab. These receptors were obtained from an adult with an advanced solid tumor such as melanoma, head and neck, liver or kidney cancer.

The chain couples TRBV12-5 to TRBJ2-7; 11 bases are a match to TRBD1. Losses at the gene ends were 6 bases for V and 2 bases for J; bases not matched to a gene: 3. The CDR3 contains 14 residues. Germline lookup yields CDR1 LGHNT and CDR2 FRNRAP. In DNA, the CDR3 is TGTGCTAGTGGCAGGGACAGGGGGGCCTACGAGCAGTACTTC. As protein: CASGRDRGAYEQYF. Drawing the rest from reference TRBV12-5 and TRBJ2-7, the complete variable domain is DARVTQTPRHKVTEMGQEVTMRCQPILGHNTVFWYRQTMMQGLELLAYFRNRAPLDDSGMPKDRFSAEMPDATLATLKIQPSEPRDSAVYFCASGRDRGAYEQYFGPGTRLTVT.

The CDR3 region has the DNA TGTGCCAGCAAACTTCCCGGGGGCAATCATGAGCAGTTCTTC. This translates into CASKLPGGNHEQFF. This chain links TRBV6-5 with TRBJ2-1; the D call may be TRBD1 or TRBD2 (6 bases each). The germline CDR1 and CDR2 sequences are MNHEY and SVGAGI. CDR3 size: 14 residues. V lost 7 bases to trimming and J lost 8 bases, with 18 bases between them.

The rearrangement joins TRBV6-1 to TRBJ1-2; 7 bases are a match to TRBD1. Germline V CDR1 and CDR2: MNHNS, SASEGT. The CDR3 covers 13 residues. Trimming cost V 10 bases and J 1 base; bases outside gene matches: 6. The CDR3 loop is CATQGDSNYGYTF. The DNA of the CDR3 is TGTGCCACCCAGGGGGACAGTAACTATGGCTACACCTTC.

The chain has TRBV5-1 and TRBJ1-1; D is undetermined. V was clipped by 3 bases and J by 2 bases, with 8 bases between them. The germline gives CDR1 SGHRS, CDR2 YFSETQ. The CDR3 sequence is 13 residues long. CDR3 nucleotide sequence: TGCGCCAGCAGCTCGGACCTTAACACTGAAGCTTTCTTT. Translation: CASSSDLNTEAFF.

Regarding this clone: At one of its ends the junction is not consistent with the germline gene, which may arise from a read error. The CDR3 here is CAWTGTGGRWDF. The DNA of the CDR3 is TGTGCCTGGACCGGTACAGGGGGGCGCTGGGACTTC. The rearrangement joins TRBV30 to TRBJ2-7; TRBD1 matches 8 bases. Germline V lookup: CDR1 GTSNPN, CDR2 SVGIG (reference sequence). The CDR3 runs to 12 residues.

This chain connects TRBV7-3 to TRBJ2-3; D gene uncertain. Germline-derived CDR1 and CDR2 are SGHTA and FQGTGA. The V and J ends lost 0 bases and 5 bases respectively, with 6 bases between them. The CDR3 contains 13 residues. The CDR3 DNA sequence: TGTGCCAGCAGCTTAACAATTCGAGATACGCAGTATTTT. Protein product: CASSLTIRDTQYF.

The CDR3 spells CASVPRAGVNQPQHF. Written as DNA, the CDR3 is TGTGCCAGCGTACCTAGGGCGGGAGTTAATCAGCCCCAGCATTTT. J is TRBJ1-5 and V is TRBV6-5, with D uncertain. The germline V gene has CDR1 MNHEY and CDR2 SVGAGI. This CDR3 is 15 amino acids long. The V end was cut by 8 bases, the J end by 4 bases, with 18 bases between.